The 13 T cell receptor beta chains presented below share a single source sample, sequenced in a study of T cell clones after liver transplantation. The method was immunoSEQ multiplex PCR; TCRdb's version includes in-frame clones alone and lacks a portion of them. The sample holds 70,000 to 85,000 clones, 80% seen once. The specimen was CD4+ T cells from blood, collected before liver transplant. The receptors derive from a human donor who received a liver transplant.

CDR3 sequence: CASSPAGRNNQPQHF. The CDR3, as DNA: TGTGCCAGCTCACCTGCGGGACGGAACAATCAGCCCCAGCATTTT. This sequence joins TRBV18 and TRBJ1-5; D may be TRBD1 (5 bases). Germline V gene lookup returns CDR1 KGHSH and CDR2 LQKENI. V lost 3 bases and J lost 3, with 12 bases in between. This CDR3 comprises 15 residues.

The rearrangement joins TRBV7-9 to TRBJ2-7, with TRBD2 matching over 9 bases. V lost 5 bases and J lost 5; bases outside the gene matches: 10. The germline CDR1 and CDR2 sequences are SEHNR and FQNEAQ (reference sequence). The CDR3 extends over 15 amino acids. The chain's CDR3 is CASSALAGSPHEQYF. Written as DNA, the CDR3 is TGTGCCAGCAGCGCCCTAGCGGGAAGTCCCCACGAGCAGTACTTC.

V gene TRBV7-9 combines with J gene TRBJ1-2; TRBD1 might be the D (5 bases). Trimming removed 5 bases at V and 10 bases at J, with 14 bases between. Germline V gene sequence: CDR1 SEHNR, CDR2 FQNEAQ (reference sequence). The CDR3 consists of 12 residues. CDR3 coding DNA: TGTGCCAGCAGCCTTCCGGGACTCCTCTACACCTTC. Translated: CASSLPGLLYTF.

The chain uses TRBV28 and TRBJ2-7, with 8 bases matching TRBD1. This CDR3 contains 14 residues. Germline CDR1 reads MDHEN; CDR2 reads SYDVKM. The junction had 11 bases not matched to a gene; V was cut back by 6 bases and J by 7 bases. The CDR3 DNA reads TGTGCCAGCAGGCGACAGGGGTTGGCGTTAGAGCAGTACTTC. It yields the protein CASRRQGLALEQYF. Full variable domain (rest looked up from reference TRBV28 and TRBJ2-7): DVKVTQSSRYLVKRTGEKVFLECVQDMDHENMFWYRQDPGLGLRLIYFSYDVKMKEKGDIPEGYSVSREKKERFSLILESASTNQTSMYLCASRRQGLALEQYFGPGTRLTVT.

This clone was observed a handful of times. The gene calls are TRBV5-1 and TRBJ1-1; 7 bases agree with TRBD1. The CDR3 has 16 amino acids. The trim removed 3 bases at V and 1 base at J, leaving 9 bases unmatched. Germline CDR1 reads SGHRS; CDR2 reads YFSETQ. The CDR3 DNA is TGCGCCAGCAGCTCGATGACGACAGGGAGGAACACTGAAGCTTTCTTT. Its translation: CASSSMTTGRNTEAFF.

This chain joins TRBV15 and TRBJ2-7; D possibly matches TRBD1 or TRBD2 (5 bases each). In germline, CDR1 is LNHNV, CDR2 YYDKDF (reference sequence). V lost 0 bases and J 6 bases, leaving 15 bases between the germline ends. The CDR3 loop spans 15 amino acids. The CDR3 reads CATSRDQWGSIEQYF. The CDR3, as DNA: TGTGCCACCAGCAGAGATCAGTGGGGGAGCATCGAGCAGTACTTC.

The V call is TRBV15, the J call TRBJ2-3; D is uncertain. The CDR3 loop spans 15 amino acids. Deletions cut 0 bases from V and 2 bases from J, with 9 bases between. The germline V gene encodes CDR1 LNHNV and CDR2 YYDKDF (reference sequence). In DNA form, the CDR3 reads TGTGCCACCAGCAGAGATCGCCCGGACACAGATACGCAGTATTTT. Translation gives CATSRDRPDTDTQYF.

The chain is built from TRBV7-3 and TRBJ2-1; maybe TRBD1 (5 bases). V dropped 3 bases and J dropped 0 bases, with 9 bases sitting between them. Germline values: CDR1 SGHTA, CDR2 FQGTGA. This CDR3 comprises 15 residues. CDR3 protein: CASSFTGSSYNEQFF. The CDR3 DNA follows: TGTGCCAGCAGCTTTACAGGATCCTCCTACAATGAGCAGTTCTTC.

This clone has a single count. The V call is TRBV11-2, the J call TRBJ2-1; 9 bases align to TRBD1. Germline V gene sequence: CDR1 SGHAT, CDR2 FQNNGV. Germline trimming cut 5 bases from V and 6 bases from J; bases unmatched to any gene: 8. The CDR3 covers 15 residues. The CDR3 is CASSQGQGWFNEQFF. In nucleotides, the CDR3 is TGTGCCAGCAGCCAGGGACAGGGTTGGTTCAATGAGCAGTTCTTC. Full variable domain (remainder filled in from reference TRBV11-2 and TRBJ2-1): EAGVAQSPRYKIIEKRQSVAFWCNPISGHATLYWYQQILGQGPKLLIQFQNNGVVDDSQLPKDRFSAERLKGVDSTLKIQPAKLEDSAVYLCASSQGQGWFNEQFFGPGTRLTVL.

The chain joins TRBV2 to TRBJ2-5, with TRBD1 as a possible D gene (6 bases). Germline-derived CDR1 and CDR2 are SNHLY and FYNNEI. The CDR3 is 15 residues long. The V and J ends lost 5 bases and 4 bases respectively, with 17 bases between them. The CDR3, as DNA: TGTGCCAGCAGTCCCAACAGGGCCTCCGGAGAGACCCAGTACTTC. Translation gives CASSPNRASGETQYF.

This chain connects TRBV6-5 to TRBJ1-2, with a weak D call TRBD1 (5 bases). Germline loops: CDR1 MNHEY, CDR2 SVGAGI. Trimming shortened V by 5 bases and J by 1 base, and 11 bases separated the two germline ends. This CDR3 is 14 amino acids long. The DNA for the CDR3 is TGTGCCAGCAGTAGGGACGGATTTAACTATGGCTACACCTTC. Translation: CASSRDGFNYGYTF.

This clone was picked up one time. The chain links TRBV18 to TRBJ1-1; 8 positions match TRBD1. Germline trimming cut 9 bases from V and 2 bases from J; bases unmatched to any gene: 5. Germline values: CDR1 KGHSH, CDR2 LQKENI. This CDR3 has 13 residues. The CDR3, as DNA: TGTGCCAGTAAACAGGGGGGTAACACTGAAGCTTTCTTT. Amino acid sequence: CASKQGGNTEAFF.

The chain combines TRBV6-5 with TRBJ2-1; D is perhaps TRBD2 (5 bases). This CDR3 spans 15 amino acids. V gave up 4 bases and J gave up 8 bases, with 18 bases separating them. Germline-derived CDR1 and CDR2 are MNHEY and SVGAGI. The CDR3 DNA reads TGTGCCAGCAGTTTCTCTAGGAGAGGGAGCCATGAGCAGTTCTTC. As protein: CASSFSRRGSHEQFF.